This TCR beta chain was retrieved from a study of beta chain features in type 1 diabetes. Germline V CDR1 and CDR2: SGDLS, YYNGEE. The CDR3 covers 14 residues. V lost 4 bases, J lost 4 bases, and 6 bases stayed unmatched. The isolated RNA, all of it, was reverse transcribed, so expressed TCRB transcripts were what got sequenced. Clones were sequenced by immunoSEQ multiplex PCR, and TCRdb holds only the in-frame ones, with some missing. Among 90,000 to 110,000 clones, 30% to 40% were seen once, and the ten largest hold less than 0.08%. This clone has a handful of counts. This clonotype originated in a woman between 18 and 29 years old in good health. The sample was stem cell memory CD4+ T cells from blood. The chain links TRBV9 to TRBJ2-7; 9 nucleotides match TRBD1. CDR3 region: CASSLRQGGYEQYF. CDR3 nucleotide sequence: TGTGCCAGCAGCCTTCGACAGGGGGGGTACGAGCAGTACTTC.